This is a list of T cell receptor beta chains from one sample in a study of T cell changes during pregnancy in multiple sclerosis. Clones were read by immunoSEQ multiplex PCR, and TCRdb kept only the in-frame ones, dropping some. The table includes roughly 80,000 clones, over 85% detected once. Source: peripheral blood, taken in the first trimester of pregnancy. Source of these receptors: a female donor with multiple sclerosis, enrolled in a pregnancy study. Each CDR3 is given without its conserved first and last residue. Each record gives: V gene, CDR3 protein.

>TRBV2
ASSQTDSYGYT
>TRBV7-6
ASSLAPGVPYNEQF
>TRBV4-1
ASSKLSGGAHEQY
>TRBV6-1
ASSGRTENTGELF
>TRBV10-3
ASIADSSYEQY
>TRBV7-9
ASSLEGTTANYGYT
>TRBV5-4
ASRRAGTPYEQY
>TRBV5-4
ASSFQTGSNTEAF
>TRBV5-1
ASSSTGNTGELF
>TRBV5-1
ASSSGQANTEAF
>TRBV27
ASSLSGGGQTDTQY
>TRBV18
ASSPLHSSDGNTIY
>TRBV19
ASSSLRTGGTYGYT
>TRBV11-2
ASSLARGSREQY
>TRBV28
ASNSWRDEAF
>TRBV6-5
ASSYSKALRGTEAF
>TRBV19
ASSTLIAGGTYNEQF
>TRBV6-6
ATKGGTLSGEKLF
>TRBV12-5
ASGLVLGGIGTDTQY
>TRBV6-5
ASSALGGTGELF
>TRBV25-1
ASSESPGASGGYNEQF
>TRBV28
ASSPPAGLINTGELF
>TRBV5-1
ASSFQGGDYRAYNEQF
>TRBV2
ASSEQGWETEAF
>TRBV27
ASSLTGDNEQF
>TRBV6-5
ASSYAAGGPYEQY
>TRBV11-2
ASSPLTGGYGYT
>TRBV29-1
GVGVGGETQY
>TRBV10-3
ATTGAPNTEAF
>TRBV15
ATSTGDSHRGQPQH
>TRBV7-2
ASSPRTAYQETQY
>TRBV27
ASSPQSGQGDYEQY
>TRBV6-5
ASSYSPGGNQPQH
>TRBV7-9
ASSFELGQPSYEQY
>TRBV6-1
ASSLVRGQETQY
>TRBV5-1
ASSLEGDGYT
>TRBV27
ASSLPGFFYEQY
>TRBV27
ASSLSGWSTEAF
>TRBV28
ASGGTNTEAF
>TRBV27
ASSGSSYEQY
>TRBV25-1
ASREGRNSPLH
>TRBV19
ASTTSGGWSTEAF
>TRBV18
ASSLSRVTEAF
>TRBV19
ASSLHPGQGSTGELF
>TRBV29-1
SAAAGGIQETQY
>TRBV28
ASRLRQGGTNQPQH
>TRBV13
ASSRVGGLSGETQY
>TRBV5-4
ASSFPGYEGYT
>TRBV4-2
ASSIREGEETQY
>TRBV7-8
ASSPGGGSSGNTIY